These 14 T cell receptor beta chains came from one sample sequenced in a study of cytomegalovirus exposure and HLA in healthy donors. PCR was performed using 60 Vbeta and 13 Jbeta primers. Sequencing was performed with immunoSEQ multiplex PCR; in TCRdb, only in-frame clones are kept and a portion is missing. Of roughly 190,000 clones in the sample, about 86% are singletons; the top ten hold about 1.8%. Specimen: PBMCs. Every receptor here comes from a man in his forties or fifties in good health and CMV-seropositive.

The V gene is TRBV19, the J gene TRBJ1-1, with 9 bases aligning to TRBD1. There are 15 residues in the CDR3. After removal of 4 bases from V and 3 bases from J, the junction contained 6 bases not matched to a gene. Per germline, CDR1 LNHDA and CDR2 SQIVND (reference sequence). CDR3: CASSTAGTGHTEAFF. In DNA form, the CDR3 reads TGTGCCAGTAGTACTGCCGGGACAGGGCACACTGAAGCTTTCTTT.

The J gene is TRBJ1-1, the V gene TRBV4-1; weak D call: TRBD1 (6 bases). The CDR3 contains 16 residues. Germline loops: CDR1 MGHRA, CDR2 YSYEKL. Trimming took 1 base from V and 3 from J, leaving 15 bases between them. CDR3 protein: CASSQVIRGSDTEAFF. The CDR3, as DNA: TGCGCCAGCAGCCAAGTAATTAGGGGGTCAGACACTGAAGCTTTCTTT.

The CDR3 coding sequence is TGTGCCACGCTAGCGGGCTCCTACAATGAGCAGTTCTTC. It codes for CATLAGSYNEQFF. The chain joins TRBV28 to TRBJ2-1; 8 bases map to TRBD2. V trimming: 10 bases; J trimming: 0 bases; junction bases outside the gene matches: 2. The length of the CDR3 is 13 residues. In germline, CDR1 is MDHEN, CDR2 SYDVKM. Full variable domain (outside the CDR3, taken from reference TRBV28 and TRBJ2-1): DVKVTQSSRYLVKRTGEKVFLECVQDMDHENMFWYRQDPGLGLRLIYFSYDVKMKEKGDIPEGYSVSREKKERFSLILESASTNQTSMYLCATLAGSYNEQFFGPGTRLTVL.

This chain connects TRBV9 to TRBJ2-1, with 10 bases fitting TRBD2. The germline V gene encodes CDR1 SGDLS and CDR2 YYNGEE. The CDR3 covers 13 residues. V lost 2 bases and J lost 9; bases outside the gene matches: 2. CDR3 DNA sequence: TGTGCCAGCAGCGTCCTAGCGGGAGCTGAGCAGTTCTTC. Its translation is CASSVLAGAEQFF.

The genes are TRBV5-8 and TRBJ2-3; the match to TRBD1 covers 8 bases. The CDR3 is 15 amino acids. Germline CDR1 and CDR2: SGHTS and YDEGEE. The ends lost 0 bases at V and 2 bases at J; junction bases unmatched: 2. For the CDR3, the DNA is TGTGCCAGCAGCTTGGAGCAGGGGGCCACAGATACGCAGTATTTT. Its protein is CASSLEQGATDTQYF.

The CDR3 loop reads CASSILHAGHNEKLFF. The DNA of the CDR3 is TGTGCCAGTAGTATCCTACACGCAGGACATAATGAAAAACTGTTTTTT. V gene TRBV19 combines with J gene TRBJ1-4, with TRBD1 as a possible D gene (5 bases). Germline loops: CDR1 LNHDA, CDR2 SQIVND (reference sequence). The CDR3 loop spans 16 amino acids. V was trimmed by 3 bases and J by 4 bases, leaving 15 bases between them. Drawing the rest from reference TRBV19 and TRBJ1-4, the complete variable domain is DGGITQSPKYLFRKEGQNVTLSCEQNLNHDAMYWYRQDPGQGLRLIYYSQIVNDFQKGDIAEGYSVSREKKESFPLTVTSAQKNPTAFYLCASSILHAGHNEKLFFGSGTQLSVL.

In nucleotides, the CDR3 is TGCGCCAGCAGCGCGACAACGATCAATGAGCAGTTCTTC. As protein: CASSATTINEQFF. The V gene is TRBV5-1, the J gene TRBJ2-1; D is ambiguous. This CDR3 has 13 residues. V dropped 4 bases and J dropped 6 bases, with 11 bases sitting between them. The germline gives CDR1 SGHRS, CDR2 YFSETQ.

CDR3 bases: TGCGCCAGCTTCCGACAGGGGGAGCAGTACTTC. This encodes CASFRQGEQYF. The chain is built from TRBV5-1 and TRBJ2-5; 9 bases map to TRBD1. Trimming at V came to 7 bases and at J to 11 bases, leaving 6 bases not matched to a gene. Germline-derived CDR1 and CDR2 are SGHRS and YFSETQ. There are 11 residues in the CDR3.

This clone has just a few counts. The chain joins TRBV7-9 to TRBJ2-2; 12 nucleotides agree with TRBD2. The CDR3 contains 16 residues. V dropped 6 bases and J dropped 5; count of bases not matched to a gene: 7. Looked up from germline, CDR1 is SEHNR and CDR2 is FQNEAQ (reference sequence). The CDR3 DNA follows: TGTGCCAGCAGGTATCCCGGGACTAGCGGGACCGGGGAGCTGTTTTTT. This sequence encodes CASRYPGTSGTGELFF.

The chain has TRBV18 and TRBJ1-5; TRBD1 matches 9 bases. The V gene end was trimmed by 3 bases and the J gene end by 4 bases; junction bases not matched to a gene: 4. The length of the CDR3 is 15 residues. Germline CDR1 KGHSH, CDR2 LQKENI. CDR3 DNA: TGTGCCAGCTCACCCCGGACAGGGGATAATCAGCCCCAGCATTTT. Translation: CASSPRTGDNQPQHF.

Here the CDR3 DNA reads TGCGCCAGCAGCTCGGGCTTCGGAGGGGAAAAACTGTTTTTT. It specifies CASSSGFGGEKLFF. The chain is built from TRBV5-1 and TRBJ1-4; D gene uncertain. Germline-derived CDR1 and CDR2 are SGHRS and YFSETQ. V lost 3 bases, J lost 8 bases, and 14 bases lay in between. The CDR3 loop spans 14 amino acids. Full variable domain (missing parts from reference TRBV5-1 and TRBJ1-4): KAGVTQTPRYLIKTRGQQVTLSCSPISGHRSVSWYQQTPGQGLQFLFEYFSETQRNKGNFPGRFSGRQFSNSRSEMNVSTLELGDSALYLCASSSGFGGEKLFFGSGTQLSVL.

This clone was seen a few times. The chain carries TRBV10-3 and TRBJ1-2; D possibly corresponds to TRBD1 (6 bases). The germline CDR1 and CDR2 sequences are ENHRY and SYGVKD. Trimming took 8 bases from V and 8 from J, leaving 18 bases between them. CDR3 size: 13 residues. The CDR3 DNA reads as TGTGCCATCGCGGGGGCCCCCGATTGGGGCTACACCTTC. This codes for CAIAGAPDWGYTF.

The chain couples TRBV4-1 to TRBJ1-2, with 9 positions matching TRBD1. V was pared by 2 bases and J by 4 bases, with 5 bases of the junction left unmatched. Per germline, CDR1 MGHRA and CDR2 YSYEKL. The length of the CDR3 is 15 residues. CDR3 bases: TGCGCCAGCAGCCAAAAACAGGGGGCGGGCTATGGCTACACCTTC. It translates to CASSQKQGAGYGYTF.

The chain uses TRBV29-1 and TRBJ1-1, with D uncertain. The CDR3 sequence is 12 residues long. The germline V gene has CDR1 SQVTM and CDR2 ANQGSEA. V was shortened by 6 bases and J by 1 base, with 9 bases between the two germline ends. CDR3 in amino acids: CSVRDWNTEAFF. CDR3 nucleotides: TGCAGCGTCCGAGACTGGAACACTGAAGCTTTCTTT.